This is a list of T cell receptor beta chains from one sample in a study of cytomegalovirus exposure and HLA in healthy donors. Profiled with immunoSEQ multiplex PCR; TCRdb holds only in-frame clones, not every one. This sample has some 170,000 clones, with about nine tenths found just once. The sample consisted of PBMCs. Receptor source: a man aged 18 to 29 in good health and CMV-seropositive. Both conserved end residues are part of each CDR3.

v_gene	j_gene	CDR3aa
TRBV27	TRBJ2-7	CASSRGGEQYF
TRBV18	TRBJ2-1	CASSPKLGSYNEQFF
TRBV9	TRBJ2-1	CASSVDGSPYNEQFF
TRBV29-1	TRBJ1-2	CSASQDRAVGYTF
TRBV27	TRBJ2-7	CASSSTDREEQYF
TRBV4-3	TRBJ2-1	CASSQDQMGSSEQFF
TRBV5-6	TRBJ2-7	CASSSNWASYEQYF
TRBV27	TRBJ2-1	CASSLTSGGPQLSYNEQFF
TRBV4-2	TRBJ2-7	CASSSGGGYEQYF
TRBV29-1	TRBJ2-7	CSVAQTPYEQYF
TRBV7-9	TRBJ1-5	CASSLGAGDQPQHF
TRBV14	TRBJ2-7	CASSQTQQSTYEQYF
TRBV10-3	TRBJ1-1	CAISEARQGTEAFF
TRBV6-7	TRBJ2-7	CASSYSGQGDEQYF
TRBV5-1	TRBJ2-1	CASSVTSGDYNEQFF
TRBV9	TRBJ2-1	CASSVGTSSYNEQFF
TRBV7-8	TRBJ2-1	CASSLTGLYNEQFF
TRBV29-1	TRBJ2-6	CSARTGGADGANVLTF
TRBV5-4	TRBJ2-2	CASSLGGGRWTGELFF
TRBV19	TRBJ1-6	CASSPENNSPLHF
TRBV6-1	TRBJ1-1	CASSDYGTEAFF
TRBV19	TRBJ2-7	CASIHPQGARYEQYF
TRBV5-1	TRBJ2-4	CASSTAGKNIQYF
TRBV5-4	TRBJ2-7	CAFIDAYEQYF
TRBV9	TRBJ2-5	CASSVGSNSGSSETQYF
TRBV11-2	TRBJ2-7	CASSLAPSGTGMYEQYF
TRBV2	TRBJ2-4	CALRDLAKNIQYF
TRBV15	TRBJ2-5	CATSREGVSSETQYF
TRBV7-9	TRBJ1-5	CASSRGQGNQPQHF
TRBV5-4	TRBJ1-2	CASSLGQGYNYGYTF
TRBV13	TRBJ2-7	CASSGGTGNEQYF
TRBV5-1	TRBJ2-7	CASSLDGDYYEPEQYF
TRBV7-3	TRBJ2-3	CASSHGAGRDTDTQYF
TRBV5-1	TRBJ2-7	CASSLVAGQGTYEQYF
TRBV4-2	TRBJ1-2	CASSQDRGGFVYGYTF
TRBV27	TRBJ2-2	CASSLSPWSGMVPGELFF
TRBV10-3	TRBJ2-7	CAISESILAHEQYF
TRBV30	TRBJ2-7	CAWSYSGGSYEQYF
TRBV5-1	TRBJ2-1	CASSIIAGDGNEQFF
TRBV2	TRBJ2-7	CASSVGSSGRTTYEQYF
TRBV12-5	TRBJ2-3	CASGLVLGSRLDTQYF
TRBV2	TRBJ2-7	CASSSDNLYEQYF
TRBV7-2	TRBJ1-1	CASSPGGANTEAFF
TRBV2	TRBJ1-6	CASSEGAVGSPLHF
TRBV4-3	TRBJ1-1	CASSLTSGGTEAFF
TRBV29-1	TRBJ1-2	CSVTAGVNYGYTF
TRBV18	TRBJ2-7	CASSPTGGTSYEQYF
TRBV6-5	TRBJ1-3	CASSYGQGAGNTIYF
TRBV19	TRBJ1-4	CASSTPSGGSEKLFF
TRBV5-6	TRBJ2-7	CASSLGQGAAYEQYF
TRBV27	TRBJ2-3	CASSLVAGSDTQYF
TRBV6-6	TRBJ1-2	CASSYPRGANYGYTF
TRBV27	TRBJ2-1	CASSGGGPNNEQFF
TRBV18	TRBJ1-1	CASSRDREEAFF
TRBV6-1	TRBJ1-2	CASSEEGTGHYGYTF
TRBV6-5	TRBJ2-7	CASSYSGLAGSYEQYF
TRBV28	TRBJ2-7	CASRPQGTGLYVEQYF